This T cell receptor beta chain was documented in a study of identifying expanded T cells in peripheral blood. This CDR3 spans 15 amino acids. Trimming took off 4 bases at V and 1 base at J, with 10 bases between the two ends. Germline CDR1 is MNHEY and CDR2 is SMNVEV (reference sequence). Libraries were prepared by immunoSEQ multiplex PCR; TCRdb keeps only in-frame clonotypes and omits some of them. The sample holds approximately 120,000 clones, roughly 80% seen once. Collection occurred without any documented infections or immune events in donors. There are a few counts of this clone. The sequencing input was blood. This receptor was identified in a person aged 18-69 years in good health. J is TRBJ2-2 and V is TRBV27; the D is unclear. The CDR3 DNA follows: TGTGCCAGCAGTTCGTGGGCTCAGAACACCGGGGAGCTGTTTTTT. It yields the protein CASSSWAQNTGELFF.